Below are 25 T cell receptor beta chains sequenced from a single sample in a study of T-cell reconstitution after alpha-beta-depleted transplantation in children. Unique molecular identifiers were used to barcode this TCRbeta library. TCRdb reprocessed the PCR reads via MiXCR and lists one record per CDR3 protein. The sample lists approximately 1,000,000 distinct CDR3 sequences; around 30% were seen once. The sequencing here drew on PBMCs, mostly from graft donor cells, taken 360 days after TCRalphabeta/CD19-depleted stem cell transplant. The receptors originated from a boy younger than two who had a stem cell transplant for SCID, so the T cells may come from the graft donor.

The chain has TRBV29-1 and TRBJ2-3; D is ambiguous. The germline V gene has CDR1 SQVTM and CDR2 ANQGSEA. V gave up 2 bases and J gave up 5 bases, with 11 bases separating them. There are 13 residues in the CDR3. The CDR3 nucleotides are TGCAGCGTTGAATTTTGGCGGCGAGATACGCAGTATTTT. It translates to CSVEFWRRDTQYF.

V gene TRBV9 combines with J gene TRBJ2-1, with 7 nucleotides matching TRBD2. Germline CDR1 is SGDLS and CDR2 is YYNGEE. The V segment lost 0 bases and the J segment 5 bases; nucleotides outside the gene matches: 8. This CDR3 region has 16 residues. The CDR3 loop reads CASSVGSGGRHNEQFF. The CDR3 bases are TGTGCCAGCAGCGTAGGTTCGGGGGGTAGGCACAATGAGCAGTTCTTC.

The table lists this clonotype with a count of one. The CDR3 sequence: CASSLTGLTEAFF. The CDR3 DNA is TGTGCCAGCAGCTTGACAGGCCTGACTGAAGCTTTCTTT. The V gene is TRBV5-5, the J gene TRBJ1-1; D is possibly TRBD1 (5 bases). The CDR3 is 13 residues long. Germline-derived CDR1 and CDR2 are SGHKS and YYEKEE (reference sequence). The V end was cut by 1 base, the J end by 5 bases, with 9 bases between.

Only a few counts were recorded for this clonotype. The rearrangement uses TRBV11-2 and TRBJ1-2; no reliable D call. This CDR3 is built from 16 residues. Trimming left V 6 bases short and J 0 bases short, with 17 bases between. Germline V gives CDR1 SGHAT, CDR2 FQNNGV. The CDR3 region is CASRRYVRKSNYGYTF. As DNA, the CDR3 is TGTGCCAGCAGGAGATACGTCAGGAAATCTAACTATGGCTACACCTTC.

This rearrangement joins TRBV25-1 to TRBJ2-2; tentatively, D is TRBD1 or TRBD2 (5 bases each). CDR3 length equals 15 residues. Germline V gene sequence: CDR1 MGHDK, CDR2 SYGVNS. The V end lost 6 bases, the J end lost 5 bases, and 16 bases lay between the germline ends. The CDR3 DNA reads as TGTGCCAGCAGACTCGGGACGGATACAACCGGGGAGCTGTTTTTT. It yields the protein CASRLGTDTTGELFF.

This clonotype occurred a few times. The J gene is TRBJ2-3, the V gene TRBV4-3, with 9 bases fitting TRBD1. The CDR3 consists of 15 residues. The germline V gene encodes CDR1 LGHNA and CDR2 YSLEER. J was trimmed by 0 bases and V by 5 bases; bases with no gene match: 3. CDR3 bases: TGCGCCAGCAGCGACGGACAGGGGAGCACAGATACGCAGTATTTT. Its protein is CASSDGQGSTDTQYF.

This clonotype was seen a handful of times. The CDR3 DNA sequence: TGTGCCAGCAGTTTAAAAGGACCATCAACCTACGAGCAGTACTTC. Its translation is CASSLKGPSTYEQYF. This chain links TRBV27 with TRBJ2-7, with no clear D. Germline CDR1 is MNHEY and CDR2 is SMNVEV (reference sequence). The CDR3 loop spans 15 amino acids. V lost 2 bases and J 2 bases, leaving 13 bases between the germline ends.

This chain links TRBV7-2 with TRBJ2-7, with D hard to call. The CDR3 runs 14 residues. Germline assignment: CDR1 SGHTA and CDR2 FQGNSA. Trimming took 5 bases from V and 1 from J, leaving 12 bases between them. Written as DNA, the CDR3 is TGTGCCAGCAGCCCGCCAGGAATGTCCTACGAGCAGTACTTC. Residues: CASSPPGMSYEQYF.

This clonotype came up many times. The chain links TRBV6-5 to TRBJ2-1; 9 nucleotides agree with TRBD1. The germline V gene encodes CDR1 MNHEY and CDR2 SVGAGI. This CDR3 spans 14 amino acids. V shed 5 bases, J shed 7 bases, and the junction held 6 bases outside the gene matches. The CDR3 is CASSRDRVGNEQFF. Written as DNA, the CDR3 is TGTGCCAGCAGTCGGGACAGGGTTGGAAATGAGCAGTTCTTC.

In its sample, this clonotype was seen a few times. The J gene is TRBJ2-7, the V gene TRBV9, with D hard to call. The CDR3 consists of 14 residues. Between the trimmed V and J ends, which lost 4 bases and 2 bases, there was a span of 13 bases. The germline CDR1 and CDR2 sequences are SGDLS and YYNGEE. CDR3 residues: CASSREGLPYEQYF. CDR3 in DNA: TGTGCCAGCAGCAGAGAAGGGTTACCCTACGAGCAGTACTTC.

The CDR3 protein is CASSSLPQSNQPQHF. CDR3 nucleotide sequence: TGTGCCAGCAGTTCCCTCCCCCAAAGCAATCAGCCCCAGCATTTT. V is TRBV28 and J is TRBJ1-5; D gene ambiguous. The CDR3 loop spans 15 amino acids. Germline assignment: CDR1 MDHEN and CDR2 SYDVKM. V was cut by 4 bases and J by 1 base, with 11 bases left in between.

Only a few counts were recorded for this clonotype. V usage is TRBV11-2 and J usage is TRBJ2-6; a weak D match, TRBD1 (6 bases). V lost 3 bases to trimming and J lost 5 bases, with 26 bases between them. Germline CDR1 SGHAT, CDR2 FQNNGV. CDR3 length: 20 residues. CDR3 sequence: CASSFSYDPGHPIWANVLTF. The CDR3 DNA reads TGTGCCAGCAGCTTTTCCTACGATCCGGGACACCCTATTTGGGCCAACGTCCTGACTTTC.

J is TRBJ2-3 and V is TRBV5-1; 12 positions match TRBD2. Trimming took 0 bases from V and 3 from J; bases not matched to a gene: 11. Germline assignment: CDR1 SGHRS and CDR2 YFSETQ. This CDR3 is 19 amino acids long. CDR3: CASSLGLAGAFRGTDTQYF. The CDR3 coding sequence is TGCGCCAGCAGCTTGGGACTAGCGGGGGCCTTTCGGGGGACAGATACGCAGTATTTT. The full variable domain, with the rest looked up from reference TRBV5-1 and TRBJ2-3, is KAGVTQTPRYLIKTRGQQVTLSCSPISGHRSVSWYQQTPGQGLQFLFEYFSETQRNKGNFPGRFSGRQFSNSRSEMNVSTLELGDSALYLCASSLGLAGAFRGTDTQYFGPGTRLTVL.

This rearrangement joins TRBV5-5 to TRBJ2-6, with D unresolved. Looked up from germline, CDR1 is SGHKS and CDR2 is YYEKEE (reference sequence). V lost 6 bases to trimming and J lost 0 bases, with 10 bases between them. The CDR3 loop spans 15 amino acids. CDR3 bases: TGTGCCAGCACCATCCACCCCTCTGGGGCCAACGTCCTGACTTTC. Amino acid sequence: CASTIHPSGANVLTF.

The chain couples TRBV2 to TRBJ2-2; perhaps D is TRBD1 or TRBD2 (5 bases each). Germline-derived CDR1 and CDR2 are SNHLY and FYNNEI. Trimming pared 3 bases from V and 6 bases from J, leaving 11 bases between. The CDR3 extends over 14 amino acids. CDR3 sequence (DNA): TGTGCCAGCAGTGATGGGACCCAGCCCGGGGAGCTGTTTTTT. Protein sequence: CASSDGTQPGELFF.

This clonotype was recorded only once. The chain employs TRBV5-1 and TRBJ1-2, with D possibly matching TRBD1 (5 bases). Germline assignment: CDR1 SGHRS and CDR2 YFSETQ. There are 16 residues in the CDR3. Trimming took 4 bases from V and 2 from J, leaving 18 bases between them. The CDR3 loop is CASSDYVRDSNYGYTF. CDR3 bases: TGCGCCAGCAGCGATTACGTACGGGACTCCAACTATGGCTACACCTTC.

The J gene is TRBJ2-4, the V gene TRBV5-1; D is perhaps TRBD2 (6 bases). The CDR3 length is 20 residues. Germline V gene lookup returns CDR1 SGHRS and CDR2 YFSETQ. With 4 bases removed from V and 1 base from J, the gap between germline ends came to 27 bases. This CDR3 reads CASSPIIPNDLASAKNIQYF. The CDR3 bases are TGCGCCAGCAGCCCCATTATACCAAACGATCTAGCGTCGGCCAAAAACATTCAGTACTTC.

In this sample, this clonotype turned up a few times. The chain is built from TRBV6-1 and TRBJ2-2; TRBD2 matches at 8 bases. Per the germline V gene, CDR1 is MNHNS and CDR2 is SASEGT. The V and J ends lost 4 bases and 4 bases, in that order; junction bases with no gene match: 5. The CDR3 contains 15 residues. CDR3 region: CASSGGRGATGELFF. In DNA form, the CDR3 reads TGTGCCAGCAGTGGAGGGCGGGGGGCCACCGGGGAGCTGTTTTTT.

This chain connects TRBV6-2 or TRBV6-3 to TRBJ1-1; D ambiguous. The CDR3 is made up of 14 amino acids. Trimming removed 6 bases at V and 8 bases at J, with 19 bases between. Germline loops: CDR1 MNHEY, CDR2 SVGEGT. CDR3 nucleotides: TGTGCCAGCAGGCCCCTCGGGCGGCAAGGAGAAGCTTTCTTT. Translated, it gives CASRPLGRQGEAFF.

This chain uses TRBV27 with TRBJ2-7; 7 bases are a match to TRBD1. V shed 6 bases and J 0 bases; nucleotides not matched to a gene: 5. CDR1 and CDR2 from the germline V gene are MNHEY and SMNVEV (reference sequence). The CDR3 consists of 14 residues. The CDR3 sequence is CASRDRSSSYEQYF. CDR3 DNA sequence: TGTGCCAGCAGGGACAGGTCTAGCTCCTACGAGCAGTACTTC.

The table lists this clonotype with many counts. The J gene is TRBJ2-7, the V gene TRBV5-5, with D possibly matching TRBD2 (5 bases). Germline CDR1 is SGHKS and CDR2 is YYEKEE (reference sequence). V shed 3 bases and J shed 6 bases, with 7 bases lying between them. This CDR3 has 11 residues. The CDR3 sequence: CASSSTSEQYF. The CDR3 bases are TGTGCCAGCAGCTCTACTAGCGAGCAGTACTTC.

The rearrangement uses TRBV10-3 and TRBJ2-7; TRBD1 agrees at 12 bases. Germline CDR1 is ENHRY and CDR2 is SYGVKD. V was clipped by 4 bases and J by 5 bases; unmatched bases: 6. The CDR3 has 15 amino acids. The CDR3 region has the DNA TGTGCCATCAGTGGACCGGGACAGGGGGCCCACGAGCAGTACTTC. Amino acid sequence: CAISGPGQGAHEQYF.

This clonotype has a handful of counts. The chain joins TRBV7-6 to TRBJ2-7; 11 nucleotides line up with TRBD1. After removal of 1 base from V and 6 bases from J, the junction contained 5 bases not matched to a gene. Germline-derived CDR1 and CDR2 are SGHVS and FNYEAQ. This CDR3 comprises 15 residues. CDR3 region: CASSLDSGTGGEQYF. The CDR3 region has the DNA TGTGCCAGCAGCTTAGATTCCGGGACAGGGGGCGAGCAGTACTTC.

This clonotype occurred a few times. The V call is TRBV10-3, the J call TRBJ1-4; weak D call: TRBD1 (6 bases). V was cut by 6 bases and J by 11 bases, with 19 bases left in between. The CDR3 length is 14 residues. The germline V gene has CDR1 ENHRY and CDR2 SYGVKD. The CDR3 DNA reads TGTGCCATCAGACAACCAGGGGACGGCGGGAAACTGTTTTTT. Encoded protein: CAIRQPGDGGKLFF.

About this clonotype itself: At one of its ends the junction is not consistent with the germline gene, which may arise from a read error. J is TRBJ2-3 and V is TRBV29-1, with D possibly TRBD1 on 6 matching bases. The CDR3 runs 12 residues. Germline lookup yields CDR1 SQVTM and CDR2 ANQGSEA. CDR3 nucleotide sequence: TGTGCTGGGCGGGTGGGGGCCGATACGCAGTATTTT. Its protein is CAGRVGADTQYF.